This T cell receptor (beta chain) is drawn from a study of cytomegalovirus exposure and HLA in healthy donors. Study overall: Per a later analysis, the roughly 700 first-cohort and 95 to 150 validation repertoires shared one platform. Regarding the study as a whole: The study found most TCR sequences rare, yet found some public TCRs in many donors.

CDR1 and CDR2 from the germline V gene are MGHRA and YSYEKL. Trimming removed 2 bases from V and 4 bases from J, with 6 bases in between. There are 14 residues in the CDR3. As for this clone: The antigen is not known.

Some clones are missing from TCRdb's copy, which holds only in-frame ones; the method was immunoSEQ multiplex PCR. The sample has some 80,000 clones; about 96% are singletons. This clonotype originated in a man between 18 and 29 years old in good health and CMV-seropositive. V gene TRBV4-1 combines with J gene TRBJ2-6; D uncertain. Specimen: PBMCs. DNA for the CDR3: TGCGCCAGCAGCCAAAGTCTAGGGGCCAACGTCCTGACTTTC. Amino acids: CASSQSLGANVLTF.